These 9 T cell receptor beta chains originate from one sample sequenced in a study of shared clonotypes between healthy human individuals. TCRdb keeps only in-frame clones here, not all; method: immunoSEQ multiplex PCR. The sample consists of approximately 640,000 clones, about nine tenths of them appearing once. The sample was memory CD8+ T cells from PBMCs. Regarding subset: CD45RO+ cells pooled with CCR7-negative TemRA cells. The receptors here all came from a man aged 18 to 29 in good health. Some clones in this sample may be carry-over from other donors' samples.

The genes are TRBV11-2 and TRBJ1-3; TRBD1 is a possible D gene (6 bases). This CDR3 has 16 amino acids. The germline gives CDR1 SGHAT, CDR2 FQNNGV. Trimming took off 5 bases at V and 4 bases at J, with 18 bases between the two ends. The CDR3 DNA reads TGTGCCAGCAGCCCTCCCCGGGGGGCGCAGGGAAACACCATATATTTT. Encoded protein: CASSPPRGAQGNTIYF.

J is TRBJ2-1 and V is TRBV30, with D unclear. The germline gives CDR1 GTSNPN, CDR2 SVGIG (reference sequence). The CDR3 runs to 13 residues. CDR3 sequence reads: CIGMGIYQNEQFF. CDR3 in DNA: TGTATTGGTATGGGAATCTATCAGAATGAGCAGTTCTTC.

This clone came up many times. The V and J genes are TRBV19 and TRBJ1-1; 7 bases line up with TRBD1. The CDR3 consists of 15 residues. V was clipped by 8 bases and J by 0 bases; unmatched bases: 9. CDR1 and CDR2 (germline): LNHDA, SQIVND (reference sequence). For the CDR3, the DNA is TGTGCCAGTGCAACAGGGGCCAGCATGAACACTGAAGCTTTCTTT. Protein sequence: CASATGASMNTEAFF. The whole variable domain, remainder taken from reference TRBV19 and TRBJ1-1, is DGGITQSPKYLFRKEGQNVTLSCEQNLNHDAMYWYRQDPGQGLRLIYYSQIVNDFQKGDIAEGYSVSREKKESFPLTVTSAQKNPTAFYLCASATGASMNTEAFFGQGTRLTVV.

V and J are TRBV29-1 and TRBJ2-7; tentatively, D is TRBD1 (5 bases). Deletions cut 3 bases from V and 6 bases from J, with 12 bases between. Germline V gives CDR1 SQVTM, CDR2 ANQGSEA. This CDR3 is built from 12 residues. The CDR3 DNA reads as TGCAGCGTTGAGGCAGGGATAGGCGAGCAGTACTTC. Protein: CSVEAGIGEQYF.

V and J are TRBV11-2 and TRBJ1-5; D is perhaps TRBD1 (5 bases). The CDR3 loop spans 13 amino acids. V lost 1 base, J lost 7 bases, and 8 bases lay in between. Germline V gene lookup returns CDR1 SGHAT and CDR2 FQNNGV. In DNA form, the CDR3 reads TGTGCCAGCAGCTTAGCGGGGGACCAGCCCCAGCATTTT. Translating it yields CASSLAGDQPQHF.

This clone appeared once. The V gene is TRBV6-6, the J gene TRBJ2-3; D not resolved. Trimming shortened V by 8 bases and J by 2 bases, and 17 bases separated the two germline ends. The CDR3 consists of 15 residues. CDR1 is MNHNY, CDR2 SVGAGI, per germline (reference sequence). The CDR3 nucleotides are TGTGCCAGCTCAAGCTCAGGCCGACACACAGATACGCAGTATTTT. It yields the protein CASSSSGRHTDTQYF.

The count of this clone is one. This rearrangement joins TRBV9 to TRBJ2-5, with D uncertain. The CDR3 covers 14 residues. Germline V gene data show CDR1 as SGDLS and CDR2 as YYNGEE. Trimming removed 1 base from V and 2 bases from J, with 9 bases in between. CDR3 sequence: CASSVWGGQETQYF. The CDR3 bases are TGTGCCAGCAGCGTATGGGGTGGGCAAGAGACCCAGTACTTC. Using reference TRBV9 and TRBJ2-5 for the parts outside the CDR3, the full variable domain is DSGVTQTPKHLITATGQRVTLRCSPRSGDLSVYWYQQSLDQGLQFLIQYYNGEERAKGNILERFSAQQFPDLHSELNLSSLELGDSALYFCASSVWGGQETQYFGPGTRLLVL.

The V call is TRBV19, the J call TRBJ2-1; D remains ambiguous. This CDR3 has 11 amino acids. V lost 6 bases, J lost 8 bases, and 8 bases lay in between. The germline gives CDR1 LNHDA, CDR2 SQIVND (reference sequence). The CDR3 DNA reads TGTGCCAGTAGAATGGGCCATGAGCAGTTCTTC. Translation: CASRMGHEQFF.

The chain uses TRBV5-6 and TRBJ2-7; TRBD1 matches 7 bases. Losses at the gene ends were 5 bases for V and 4 bases for J; bases not matched to a gene: 6. Per the germline V gene, CDR1 is SGHDT and CDR2 is YYEEEE. CDR3 length equals 13 residues. CDR3 coding DNA: TGTGCCAGCAGAACAGGGGCGAATTACGAGCAGTACTTC. Encoded protein: CASRTGANYEQYF.